Each of the 26 T cell receptor beta chains below was sequenced from the same sample in a study of a mutant IDH1 vaccine in newly diagnosed glioma. Time point defined: week 11, during vaccination. Vaccination used 300 ug of mutant IDH1 20-mer peptide per dose, with topical imiquimod. Clones were read by immunoSEQ multiplex PCR, and TCRdb kept only the in-frame ones, dropping some. The sample has 45,000 to 65,000 clones, 90% to 95% seen once. Their specific antigens are unknown. Sequencing was performed on PBMCs, taken from a glioma patient whose treatment included an IDH1 peptide vaccine. The receptors were sampled from a man between 50 and 59 years old with glioma.

V is TRBV29-1 and J is TRBJ2-2; D possibly corresponds to TRBD2 (5 bases). Trimming took off 5 bases at V and 4 bases at J, with 17 bases between the two ends. In germline, CDR1 is SQVTM, CDR2 ANQGSEA. The CDR3 extends over 15 amino acids. In DNA form, the CDR3 reads TGCAGCGTTAAACTTGAGGGAGTTAGCACCGGGGAGCTGTTTTTT. It codes for CSVKLEGVSTGELFF.

This sequence joins TRBV29-1 and TRBJ2-1, with D tentatively TRBD1 (6 bases). Germline values: CDR1 SQVTM, CDR2 ANQGSEA. This CDR3 spans 12 amino acids. V was shortened by 1 base and J by 9 bases, with 10 bases between the two germline ends. The CDR3 reads CSVEGQAVEQFF. Here the CDR3 DNA reads TGCAGCGTTGAAGGACAGGCGGTTGAGCAGTTCTTC.

The gene calls are TRBV5-1 and TRBJ2-3, with 16 bases fitting TRBD2. The CDR3 runs to 20 residues. The germline V gene encodes CDR1 SGHRS and CDR2 YFSETQ. The V gene end was trimmed by 4 bases and the J gene end by 0 bases; junction bases not matched to a gene: 11. The CDR3 sequence: CASSGPGLAGGWRSTDTQYF. The CDR3 region has the DNA TGCGCCAGCAGCGGGCCGGGACTAGCGGGGGGGTGGCGGAGCACAGATACGCAGTATTTT.

The CDR3 sequence is CASSLSKTGNTIYF. In nucleotides, the CDR3 is TGTGCCAGCAGCCTCTCCAAGACTGGAAACACCATATATTTT. The V call is TRBV6-5, the J call TRBJ1-3; D unresolved. The CDR3 contains 14 residues. The ends were cut back, 6 bases at V and 2 bases at J, with 11 bases in the middle. The V gene's germline CDR1 is MNHEY and CDR2 SVGAGI.

The chain is built from TRBV18 and TRBJ2-7; D remains ambiguous. The CDR3 is 15 amino acids. V was pared by 4 bases and J by 0 bases, with 13 bases between. Germline CDR1 and CDR2: KGHSH and LQKENI. CDR3 sequence reads: CASSHSSVVSYEQYF. The CDR3 bases are TGTGCCAGCTCACACTCGTCGGTAGTCTCCTACGAGCAGTACTTC.

V usage is TRBV30 and J usage is TRBJ1-2; D may be TRBD1 (5 bases). Germline values: CDR1 GTSNPN, CDR2 SVGIG (reference sequence). V was pared by 3 bases and J by 3 bases, with 11 bases between. There are 13 residues in the CDR3. CDR3 nucleotides: TGTGCCTGGAGCTCTCAGGGTGACTATGGCTACACCTTC. Protein: CAWSSQGDYGYTF.

The chain is built from TRBV28 and TRBJ2-7; D not certain. This CDR3 is 13 amino acids long. Germline values: CDR1 MDHEN, CDR2 SYDVKM. V shed 3 bases and J shed 7 bases, with 13 bases lying between them. For the CDR3, the DNA is TGTGCCAGCAGTTTGCCTGGATCTTGGGAGCAGTACTTC. This encodes CASSLPGSWEQYF. The whole variable domain, filled in from reference TRBV28 and TRBJ2-7, reads DVKVTQSSRYLVKRTGEKVFLECVQDMDHENMFWYRQDPGLGLRLIYFSYDVKMKEKGDIPEGYSVSREKKERFSLILESASTNQTSMYLCASSLPGSWEQYFGPGTRLTVT.

The chain has TRBV7-9 and TRBJ2-7, with unresolved D. Trimming shortened V by 6 bases and J by 2 bases, and 11 bases separated the two germline ends. The V gene's germline CDR1 is SEHNR and CDR2 FQNEAQ (reference sequence). The CDR3 has 13 amino acids. The CDR3 nucleotides are TGTGCCAGCAGTGAACCGACGGCCTACGAGCAGTACTTC. Encoded protein: CASSEPTAYEQYF. The full variable domain, in which reference TRBV7-9 and TRBJ2-7 provide the parts outside the CDR3, is DTGVSQNPRHKITKRGQNVTFRCDPISEHNRLYWYRQTLGQGPEFLTYFQNEAQLEKSRLLSDRFSAERPKGSFSTLEIQRTEQGDSAMYLCASSEPTAYEQYFGPGTRLTVT.

The chain has TRBV11-2 and TRBJ1-1, with unresolved D. Germline CDR1 is SGHAT and CDR2 is FQNNGV. V lost 5 bases to trimming and J lost 0 bases, with 7 bases between them. CDR3 size: 13 residues. In DNA form, the CDR3 reads TGTGCCAGCAGCCTGTCTCTGAACACTGAAGCTTTCTTT. Translating it yields CASSLSLNTEAFF.

The chain recombines TRBV7-6 with TRBJ1-2; 9 bases map to TRBD1. CDR3 length equals 15 residues. Germline V lookup: CDR1 SGHVS, CDR2 FNYEAQ. Trimming cost V 5 bases and J 2 bases; bases outside gene matches: 6. The CDR3 nucleotides read TGTGCCAGCAGCGAGAAACAGGGGGCAAACTATGGCTACACCTTC. Translation gives CASSEKQGANYGYTF. The whole variable domain, remainder taken from reference TRBV7-6 and TRBJ1-2, is GAGVSQSPRYKVTKRGQDVALRCDPISGHVSLYWYRQALGQGPEFLTYFNYEAQQDKSGLPNDRFSAERPEGSISTLTIQRTEQRDSAMYRCASSEKQGANYGYTFGSGTRLTVV.

The chain employs TRBV30 and TRBJ1-2; D is undetermined. Germline V gene data show CDR1 as GTSNPN and CDR2 as SVGIG (reference sequence). V dropped 0 bases and J dropped 2 bases, with 13 bases sitting between them. This CDR3 comprises 15 residues. CDR3 in amino acids: CAWSVHLGRNYGYTF. The CDR3, as DNA: TGTGCCTGGAGTGTACATTTAGGCAGAAACTATGGCTACACCTTC.

The sample holds one count of this clone. The rearrangement joins TRBV6-5 to TRBJ2-1; TRBD1 aligns across 10 bases. The CDR3 has 13 amino acids. Germline-derived CDR1 and CDR2 are MNHEY and SVGAGI. V dropped 8 bases and J dropped 13; count of bases not matched to a gene: 11. CDR3 bases: TGTGCCAGCTCTACCGGGACAGGGGTCTCTCAGTTCTTC. This translates into CASSTGTGVSQFF.

The J gene is TRBJ2-7, the V gene TRBV6-1; 7 positions match TRBD1. Germline V lookup: CDR1 MNHNS, CDR2 SASEGT. CDR3 length: 14 amino acids. J lost 1 base, V lost 7 bases, and 7 bases had no gene match. CDR3 protein: CASTGTADSYEQYF. In DNA form, the CDR3 reads TGTGCCAGCACCGGGACAGCAGATTCCTACGAGCAGTACTTC.

This chain connects TRBV9 to TRBJ2-1; tentatively, D is TRBD2 (5 bases). The ends were cut back, 0 bases at V and 4 bases at J, with 11 bases in the middle. The CDR3 consists of 15 residues. Germline CDR1 reads SGDLS; CDR2 reads YYNGEE. The CDR3 loop reads CASSVDQRRYNEQFF. The CDR3 coding sequence is TGTGCCAGCAGCGTAGATCAGCGGCGATACAATGAGCAGTTCTTC.

The chain combines TRBV28 with TRBJ2-6; the match to TRBD1 covers 7 bases. This CDR3 is built from 15 residues. V was pared by 5 bases and J by 2 bases, with 3 bases of the junction left unmatched. Germline loops: CDR1 MDHEN, CDR2 SYDVKM. The CDR3 protein is CASSLGQAGANVLTF. The CDR3 DNA reads as TGTGCCAGCAGTCTCGGACAGGCTGGGGCCAACGTCCTGACTTTC.

The chain joins TRBV28 to TRBJ2-7; D might be TRBD1 (6 bases). CDR3 length: 14 amino acids. Germline values: CDR1 MDHEN, CDR2 SYDVKM. V lost 7 bases to trimming and J lost 3 bases, with 16 bases between them. CDR3 region: CASNRQDRGYEQYF. CDR3 coding DNA: TGTGCCAGCAACCGACAGGATAGAGGCTACGAGCAGTACTTC.

The rearrangement joins TRBV9 to TRBJ2-1; 8 nucleotides agree with TRBD2. The CDR3 covers 14 residues. The germline CDR1 and CDR2 sequences are SGDLS and YYNGEE. J was trimmed by 7 bases and V by 4 bases; bases with no gene match: 7. The CDR3 DNA reads TGTGCCAGCAGCCCGGGGGGGCTAGTTAATGAGCAGTTCTTC. Amino acid sequence: CASSPGGLVNEQFF.

V and J are TRBV28 and TRBJ2-3, with a weak D call TRBD2 (5 bases). CDR1 MDHEN and CDR2 SYDVKM come from the germline V gene. V lost 4 bases and J 8 bases, leaving 13 bases between the germline ends. CDR3 length: 13 amino acids. The CDR3 sequence is CASSSGLAGTQYF. The CDR3 region has the DNA TGTGCCAGCAGTTCCGGACTGGCGGGTACGCAGTATTTT.

This clone was seen a single time. V usage is TRBV11-2 and J usage is TRBJ2-2; the match to TRBD2 covers 8 bases. CDR3 size: 14 residues. Germline assignment: CDR1 SGHAT and CDR2 FQNNGV. The trim removed 5 bases at V and 7 bases at J, leaving 6 bases unmatched. For the CDR3, the DNA is TGTGCCAGCAGCCAAACGGGAGGGGTCGGGGAGCTGTTTTTT. It is translated as CASSQTGGVGELFF.

The V and J genes are TRBV4-1 and TRBJ2-1; D possibly corresponds to TRBD1 (6 bases). Between the trimmed V and J ends, which lost 4 bases and 3 bases, there was a span of 10 bases. CDR3 length: 14 amino acids. The germline CDR1 and CDR2 sequences are MGHRA and YSYEKL. CDR3 coding DNA: TGCGCCAGCAGCCCAAGGACAGTCTACAATGAGCAGTTCTTC. This encodes CASSPRTVYNEQFF.

The chain combines TRBV21-1 with TRBJ2-3; the D call TRBD2 from the table was never checked on the DNA. TRBV21-1 is given as a pseudogene. This CDR3 spans 16 amino acids. CDR3 sequence reads: CASGVGLAGGTDTQYF. In DNA form, the CDR3 reads TGTGCCAGCGGGGTCGGACTAGCGGGGGGGACTGATACGCAGTATTTT.

This clone has more than one count but fewer than ten. This rearrangement joins TRBV5-4 to TRBJ2-7; a possible D gene is TRBD2 (6 bases). The CDR3 sequence is 14 residues long. The V gene lost 0 bases and the J gene lost 3 bases, with 10 bases spanning the gap. Looked up from germline, CDR1 is SGHNT and CDR2 is YYREEE (reference sequence). CDR3 sequence (DNA): TGTGCCAGCAGCTTGGGCGGGGCCCGCTACGAGCAGTACTTC. This sequence encodes CASSLGGARYEQYF. Drawing the rest from reference TRBV5-4 and TRBJ2-7, the complete variable domain is ETGVTQSPTHLIKTRGQQVTLRCSSQSGHNTVSWYQQALGQGPQFIFQYYREEENGRGNFPPRFSGLQFPNYSSELNVNALELDDSALYLCASSLGGARYEQYFGPGTRLTVT.

This clone was counted a single time. The chain links TRBV28 to TRBJ2-3; perhaps TRBD2 as D (6 bases). Germline V gene data show CDR1 as MDHEN and CDR2 as SYDVKM. With 2 bases removed from V and 5 bases from J, the gap between germline ends came to 8 bases. The CDR3 has 13 amino acids. The DNA for the CDR3 is TGTGCCAGCAGTTTAAGGGAGGTAGATACGCAGTATTTT. Its translation: CASSLREVDTQYF.

The genes are TRBV7-2 and TRBJ2-1; TRBD2 matches at 14 bases. Germline CDR1 reads SGHTA; CDR2 reads FQGNSA. Trimming removed 5 bases from V and 6 bases from J; junction bases left unmatched: 9. The CDR3 sequence is 17 residues long. The CDR3 is CASSPRNGLAGGNEQFF. For the CDR3, the DNA is TGTGCCAGCAGCCCGAGAAACGGACTAGCGGGGGGCAATGAGCAGTTCTTC.

CDR3 in DNA: TGTGCCAGCTCACCCGGGACAGGGTTAAACGAGCAGTACTTC. It translates to CASSPGTGLNEQYF. The chain links TRBV18 to TRBJ2-7; TRBD1 aligns across 9 bases. V lost 3 bases, J lost 5 bases, and 5 bases stayed unmatched. This CDR3 comprises 14 residues. Germline CDR1 KGHSH, CDR2 LQKENI.

The gene calls are TRBV5-1 and TRBJ2-5; TRBD1 matches at 7 bases. Trimming cost V 0 bases and J 4 bases; bases outside gene matches: 0. CDR3 length equals 13 residues. Germline assignment: CDR1 SGHRS and CDR2 YFSETQ. This chain's CDR3 is CASSLEGAETQYF. In nucleotides, the CDR3 is TGCGCCAGCAGCTTGGAGGGGGCAGAGACCCAGTACTTC.